Below, one T cell receptor (beta chain) is given with its context. Its antigen is not identified. A much larger clone lies one base from this, so it may be a read error. Library preparation followed earlier protocols using designated TCR primers. Each CDR3 protein is one row after TCRdb ran MiXCR on the PCR reads. The table has 400,000 to 600,000 distinct CDR3 sequences, 20% to 25% seen once. The data derive from a study of molecular identifiers for immune sequencing clone quantification. This CDR3 is 10 amino acids long. Per germline, CDR1 SGHRS and CDR2 YFSETQ. V was trimmed by 7 bases and J by 7 bases, leaving 8 bases between them. Whole-study results and caveats: Clone sizes that are highly expanded could be underestimated when identical TCR molecules share a barcode. Among effectors, clones above 20 RNA copies held over 98% of molecules; among naive cells, under 1%.

The sample comprised naive CD8+ T cells from blood, with Jurkat cell RNA spiked in. The subset was: FACS-sorted CD8+CD4-CCR7+CD45RA+ naive T cells. This clonotype was sampled from a human donor in good health. Some libraries in this study had Jurkat cell RNA spiked in. The V and J genes are TRBV5-1 and TRBJ1-2; D remains ambiguous. The CDR3 region is CASRSVGYTF. DNA for the CDR3: TGCGCCAGCCGCAGTGTTGGCTACACCTTC.